This T cell receptor beta chain is drawn from a study of T-cell memory formation after mild COVID-19. Background on the study: Clustering of TCRs was largely donor specific.

TCRdb itself ran the 5' RACE reads through MiXCR, one entry per CDR3 protein. The data show hundreds of thousands of distinct CDR3 sequences, with 17% seen just once and less than 10% held by the top ten. V lost 6 bases and J lost 3, with 9 bases in between. The CDR3 sequence is 12 residues long. From germline, CDR1 is MNHNY and CDR2 SVGAGI (reference sequence). In the case of this clonotype: Its antigen is still unknown.

Study conclusions and caveats: Memory sampled before infection contained some responding clones, suggesting cross-reactive memory joined. CM and EM subsets held most contracting CD4+ clones; EMRA held CD8+ ones.

The V and J genes are TRBV6-6 and TRBJ2-7; D remains unclear. Sequenced material: PBMCs or a T cell subset sorted from them (not recorded which). The clonotype originates from an adult woman who had mild COVID-19 (a few samples of this study predate the infection). Cell type and time point are not known. CDR3 coding DNA: TGTGCCAGCAGCTACAGAGTCTACGAGCAGTACTTC. It yields the protein CASSYRVYEQYF.